This TCR beta chain is from a study of blood T cells in healthy people across ages. Through a sample-barcoded 5' primer and a J-beta primer mix, a second PCR was run for roughly 6 to 11 cycles. There were at least 2.5 million CDR3-containing paired-end reads obtained from each sample. TCRdb redid the calling of the 5' RACE reads with MiXCR, one entry per CDR3 protein. The table shows 1.5 million to 2 million distinct CDR3 sequences, with roughly 30% occurring only once. The CDR3 has 16 amino acids. V was pared by 2 bases and J by 0 bases, with 5 bases of the junction left unmatched. Germline V CDR1 and CDR2: SGDLS, YYNGEE.

This chain connects TRBV9 to TRBJ2-3; 8 nucleotides match TRBD2. This receptor was taken from a young woman in good health. The sequenced material came from blood. The CDR3 here is CASSVTGGASTDTQYF. CDR3 sequence (DNA): TGTGCCAGCAGCGTCACGGGGGGGGCTAGCACAGATACGCAGTATTTT.